A selection of T cell receptor beta chains follows, all from one sample in a study of T cell responses to AZD1222 COVID-19 vaccine. TCRdb's table, derived via immunoSEQ multiplex PCR, lists solely in-frame clones and lacks some. The sample shows approximately 160,000 clones, over 75% of them seen only once. Sequences were derived from peripheral blood, sampled on day 0 of AZD1222 vaccination. The receptors were sampled from an adult in good health. Each CDR3 is given with its conserved first and last residue. The D gene is left open where the match is weak. The listing skips clone size in some rows; elsewhere it reads once, few, many or a size class.

>TRBJ2-7|-|TRBD1|TRBV29-1
CSVVDRVGYEQYF
TGCAGCGTGGTAGACAGGGTCGGTTACGAGCAGTACTTC
>TRBJ2-5|-|-|TRBV7-9
CASSPPGGLVTQYF
TGTGCCAGCAGCCCCCCCGGGGGGCTTGTGACCCAGTACTTC
>TRBJ2-2|-|-|TRBV7-9
CASSFNRDTGELFF
TGTGCCAGCAGCTTCAACAGGGACACCGGGGAGCTGTTTTTT
>TRBJ2-1|once|-|TRBV20-1
CSASQPNEQFF
TGCAGTGCTAGTCAGCCCAATGAGCAGTTCTTC
>TRBJ1-2|-|-|TRBV6-2/TRBV6-3
CASSPQKPGGGYTF
TGTGCCAGCAGTCCACAGAAACCTGGAGGTGGCTACACCTTC
>TRBJ1-1|-|TRBD1|TRBV30
CARQGEVDTEAFF
TGTGCCAGACAGGGAGAGGTTGACACTGAAGCTTTCTTT
>TRBJ1-3|-|TRBD1|TRBV19
CASSIDRGFSGNTIYF
TGTGCCAGTAGTATCGACAGGGGGTTTTCTGGAAACACCATATATTTT
>TRBJ1-2|-|-|TRBV4-1
CASSPPSDSRGYTF
TGCGCCAGCAGCCCCCCCTCGGACAGTCGCGGCTACACCTTC
>TRBJ1-2|once|-|TRBV7-2
CASSLDGVRGGYTF
TGTGCCAGCAGCTTAGATGGGGTACGGGGTGGCTACACCTTC
>TRBJ1-2|-|-|TRBV27
CASSFNRQTYGYTF
TGTGCCAGCAGCTTTAACCGCCAGACCTATGGCTACACCTTC
>TRBJ2-1|-|-|TRBV4-3
CASSQAGKYNEQFF
TGCGCCAGCAGCCAAGCTGGAAAGTACAATGAGCAGTTCTTC
>TRBJ1-1|-|-|TRBV7-2
CASSLGSNTEAFF
TGTGCCAGCAGCTTAGGTTCGAACACTGAAGCTTTCTTT
>TRBJ2-7|-|-|TRBV6-5
CASRAAPGLEQYF
TGTGCCAGCAGGGCGGCTCCAGGGTTAGAGCAGTACTTC
>TRBJ2-7|few|-|TRBV7-9
CASSPSGISYEQYF
TGTGCCAGCAGCCCCTCGGGTATCTCCTACGAGCAGTACTTC
>TRBJ1-1|few|-|TRBV15
CATSRDRWAENTEAFF
TGTGCCACCAGCAGAGACCGGTGGGCTGAGAACACTGAAGCTTTCTTT
>TRBJ1-5|-|-|TRBV10-3
CAISELGQPQHF
TGTGCCATCAGTGAGTTAGGACAGCCCCAGCATTTT
>TRBJ2-1|few|-|TRBV12-3/TRBV12-4
CASSPKADNEQFF
TGTGCCAGCAGTCCCAAAGCGGACAATGAGCAGTTCTTC
>TRBJ1-1|few|-|TRBV6-5
CASSTGWGGNTEAFF
TGTGCCAGCAGCACAGGGTGGGGAGGGAACACTGAAGCTTTCTTT
>TRBJ2-5|-|-|TRBV27
CASSWQQQETQYF
TGTGCCAGCAGTTGGCAGCAACAAGAGACCCAGTACTTC
>TRBJ1-2|-|TRBD1|TRBV6-2/TRBV6-3
CASSHRGSLGGYTF
TGTGCCAGCAGTCACAGGGGTTCGCTTGGTGGCTACACCTTC
>TRBJ1-6|-|-|TRBV21-1
CASSPAGGHIDNSPLHF
TGTGCCAGCAGCCCCGCGGGGGGGCATATCGATAATTCACCCCTCCACTTT
>TRBJ2-1|-|TRBD2|TRBV27
CASRLAGGHEQFF
TGTGCCAGCAGACTAGCGGGGGGGCATGAGCAGTTCTTC
>TRBJ2-5|-|TRBD2|TRBV7-9
CASSPGAGGVQETQYF
TGTGCCAGCAGCCCGGGCGCGGGGGGGGTCCAAGAGACCCAGTACTTC
>TRBJ2-2|-|TRBD1|TRBV6-6
CASSYGGTGDPGELFF
TGTGCCAGCAGTTACGGAGGGACAGGGGACCCCGGGGAGCTGTTTTTT
>TRBJ1-1|-|-|TRBV6-1
CASSEPGFMNTEAFF
TGTGCCAGCAGTGAGCCCGGGTTCATGAACACTGAAGCTTTCTTT
>TRBJ1-2|-|-|TRBV27
CASRGTGRYQGYTF
TGTGCCAGCAGGGGGACCGGGAGATACCAGGGCTACACCTTC
>TRBJ1-3|-|-|TRBV4-3
CASSQGTGNTIYF
TGCGCCAGCAGCCAAGGTACCGGAAACACCATATATTTT
>TRBJ2-5|-|-|TRBV7-2
CASSLPRGWEEETQYF
TGTGCCAGCAGCCTGCCCAGGGGGTGGGAGGAAGAGACCCAGTACTTC
>TRBJ1-1|-|TRBD1|TRBV7-6
CASSPTTGDTEAFF
TGTGCCAGCAGCCCGACGACAGGGGACACTGAAGCTTTCTTT
>TRBJ2-1|-|-|TRBV4-1
CASSQDTTFNEQFF
TGCGCCAGCAGCCAAGATACGACGTTTAATGAGCAGTTCTTC
>TRBJ2-1|-|TRBD1|TRBV10-3
CAIRGQGPYNEQFF
TGTGCCATCAGGGGACAGGGGCCTTACAATGAGCAGTTCTTC
>TRBJ2-7|once|TRBD2|TRBV5-1
CASSPGLAGESYEQYF
TGCGCCAGCTCACCCGGACTAGCGGGGGAGTCCTACGAGCAGTACTTC
>TRBJ2-1|-|-|TRBV7-2
CASSLAGGVSYNEQFF
TGTGCCAGCAGCTTAGCGGGCGGGGTCTCCTACAATGAGCAGTTCTTC
>TRBJ1-5|-|-|TRBV6-5
CASSYSGPGGNQPQHF
TGTGCCAGCAGTTACTCGGGCCCAGGAGGCAATCAGCCCCAGCATTTT
>TRBJ1-4|-|-|TRBV3-1/TRBV3-2
CASSQGFRTNEKLFF
TGTGCCAGCAGCCAGGGTTTCAGAACTAATGAAAAACTGTTTTTT
>TRBJ2-2|-|TRBD1|TRBV11-2
CASSLLWGQWNTGELFF
TGTGCCAGCAGCTTATTGTGGGGACAGTGGAACACCGGGGAGCTGTTTTTT
>TRBJ1-6|-|TRBD1|TRBV5-4
CASSADRVVSPLHF
TGTGCCAGCAGCGCGGACAGGGTAGTTTCACCCCTCCACTTT
>TRBJ1-2|-|TRBD1|TRBV4-3
CASSPGQGPRYGYTF
TGCGCCAGCAGCCCTGGACAGGGGCCCCGGTATGGCTACACCTTC
>TRBJ2-7|-|TRBD2|TRBV5-1
CASSLGGTGTSGSYEQYF
TGCGCCAGCAGCTTGGGGGGGACTGGGACTAGCGGCTCCTACGAGCAGTACTTC
>TRBJ1-1|once|TRBD1|TRBV15
CATSTTGDEEAFF
TGTGCCACCAGCACCACAGGGGATGAGGAAGCTTTCTTT
>TRBJ2-7|-|-|TRBV25-1
CASSGTSGAYEQYF
TGTGCCAGCAGTGGCACTAGTGGGGCCTACGAGCAGTACTTC
>TRBJ2-2|-|-|TRBV5-1
CASRRDTVNTGELFF
TGCGCCAGCAGGCGGGACACCGTGAACACCGGGGAGCTGTTTTTT
>TRBJ2-7|-|-|TRBV5-1
CASSLVLASDEQYF
TGCGCCAGCAGCTTGGTACTCGCGTCGGACGAGCAGTACTTC
>TRBJ1-3|-|-|TRBV7-9
CASSPRGGHGNTIYF
TGTGCCAGCAGCCCAAGGGGGGGCCACGGAAACACCATATATTTT
>TRBJ1-1|-|-|TRBV25-1
CASSEGVRVVEAFF
TGTGCCAGCAGTGAGGGGGTCAGGGTCGTTGAAGCTTTCTTT
>TRBJ2-1|-|TRBD2|TRBV7-3
CASSSGTSGMQQFF
TGTGCCAGCAGCTCCGGGACTAGCGGGATGCAGCAGTTCTTC
>TRBJ2-7|-|-|TRBV6-2/TRBV6-3
CASSRAGSTYEQYF
TGTGCCAGCAGTAGGGCAGGCTCTACCTACGAGCAGTACTTC
>TRBJ2-7|-|TRBD1|TRBV4-2
CASSQDGTGGSYEQYF
TGTGCCAGCAGCCAAGATGGGACAGGGGGCTCCTACGAGCAGTACTTC
>TRBJ2-2|-|TRBD2|TRBV14
CASSRLAGGPVTGELFF
TGTGCCAGCAGTCGACTAGCGGGGGGCCCTGTGACCGGGGAGCTGTTTTTT
>TRBJ2-7|-|-|TRBV27
CASSSILGGGYEQYF
TGTGCCAGCAGTTCCATCCTGGGGGGCGGCTACGAGCAGTACTTC
>TRBJ2-7|-|TRBD1|TRBV2
CASSDGTGGYEQYF
TGTGCCAGCAGTGACGGGACAGGAGGCTACGAGCAGTACTTC
>TRBJ2-2|-|TRBD1|TRBV6-5
CASSLQGTNTGELFF
TGTGCCAGCAGTCTACAGGGGACGAACACCGGGGAGCTGTTTTTT
>TRBJ2-5|-|-|TRBV14
CASSQAGPTQYF
TGTGCCAGCAGCCAGGCGGGACCGACCCAGTACTTC
>TRBJ2-7|-|TRBD2|TRBV6-4
CASSDSRAGLAGVSYEQYF
TGTGCCAGCAGTGACTCTCGGGCGGGACTAGCGGGGGTCTCCTACGAGCAGTACTTC
>TRBJ1-3|-|-|TRBV5-6
CASSVGAGNTIYF
TGTGCCAGCAGTGTTGGGGCTGGAAACACCATATATTTT
>TRBJ1-6|-|-|TRBV19
CASSRETRNSPLHF
TGTGCCAGTAGTAGGGAGACCCGTAATTCACCCCTCCACTTT
>TRBJ2-5|-|TRBD2|TRBV30
CAWTGGLAGTETQYF
TGTGCCTGGACCGGGGGACTAGCGGGGACTGAGACCCAGTACTTC
>TRBJ1-5|once|-|TRBV7-2
CASSPRGVHQPQHF
TGTGCCAGCAGCCCAAGGGGGGTTCATCAGCCCCAGCATTTT
>TRBJ2-3|-|-|TRBV19
CASRARGRTDTQYF
TGTGCCAGTAGAGCGCGGGGGCGCACAGATACGCAGTATTTT